This T cell receptor beta chain stems from a study of shared clonotypes between healthy human individuals. Several immunoSEQ 96-well plates shared each subset's DNA, each plate a replicate. Assay: immunoSEQ multiplex PCR; the TCRdb copy retains only in-frame clones and omits some. The sample has 750,000 to 1,000,000 clones, 80% to 95% seen once; the top ten hold about 24%. A remark on this clone: Its matching antigen is unknown.

Naivety among CD8 cells was defined by CD45RO negativity and positive CCR7 selection, thereby excluding terminally differentiated effector memory CD45RA+ cells. The donors were adults (healthy and HIV-negative) with no recent acute infections or vaccinations. General study findings and limits: Around 5.4% of naive CD4 clonotypes were common to a handful of donors. Limited genetic and exposure-history diversity came from having few donors.

Sequencing was performed on naive CD8+ T cells sorted from blood. The clonotype was recovered from a man between 25 and 39 years old in good health.

For the CDR3, the DNA is TGTGCCAGCAGTCCCGGACAGGTCAATGAGCAGTTCTTC. Translated, it gives CASSPGQVNEQFF. The V call is TRBV28, the J call TRBJ2-1; 7 nucleotides match TRBD1. The germline gives CDR1 MDHEN, CDR2 SYDVKM. CDR3 size: 13 residues. The V segment lost 5 bases and the J segment 6 bases; nucleotides outside the gene matches: 4.